The source of this TCR beta chain is a study of somatic mutations in cytotoxic T cells in rheumatoid arthritis. This clone was observed a few times. Some clones are missing from TCRdb's copy, which holds only in-frame ones; the method was immunoSEQ multiplex PCR. Of roughly 7,800 clones in the sample, 70% to 85% are singletons; the top ten hold about 34%. There are 16 residues in the CDR3. Trimming cost V 3 bases and J 0 bases, with 13 bases left between them. The germline gives CDR1 LGHNA, CDR2 YNFKEQ. V and J are TRBV4-2 and TRBJ2-3; D might be TRBD2 (6 bases). Sequencing was done on a sample of CD8+ T cells sorted from blood. This receptor was obtained from a woman aged 45 to 65 in good health. This CDR3 reads CASSHGGPESTDTQYF. CDR3 DNA: TGTGCCAGCAGCCACGGGGGTCCCGAGAGCACAGATACGCAGTATTTT.